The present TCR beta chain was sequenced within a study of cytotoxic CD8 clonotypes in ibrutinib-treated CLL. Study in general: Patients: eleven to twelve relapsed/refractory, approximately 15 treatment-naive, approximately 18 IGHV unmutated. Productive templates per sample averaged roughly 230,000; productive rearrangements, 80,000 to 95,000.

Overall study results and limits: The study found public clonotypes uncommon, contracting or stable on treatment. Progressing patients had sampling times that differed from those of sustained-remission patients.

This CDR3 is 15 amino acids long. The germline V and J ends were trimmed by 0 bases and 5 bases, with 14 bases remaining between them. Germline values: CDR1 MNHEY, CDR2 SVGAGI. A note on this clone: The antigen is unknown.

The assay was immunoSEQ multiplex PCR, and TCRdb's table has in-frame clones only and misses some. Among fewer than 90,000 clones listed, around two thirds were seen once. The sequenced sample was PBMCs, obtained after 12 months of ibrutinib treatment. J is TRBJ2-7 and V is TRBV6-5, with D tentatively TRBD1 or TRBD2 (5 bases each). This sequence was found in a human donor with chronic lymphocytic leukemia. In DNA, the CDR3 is TGTGCCAGCAGTTACTCGGTGACAGCGGTCCACGAGCAGTACTTC. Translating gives CASSYSVTAVHEQYF.